This T cell receptor beta chain is from a study of post-analysis software for immune sequencing data. As for the study in general: Some patients lacked subtype; others had relapsing-remitting, secondary progressive or progressive-relapsing disease.

To note about this clonotype: No antigen is known for it.

Study-level findings and limits: With TRBV5-6, TRBV5-1 and TRBV20-1 included, about 5 TRBV segments were more frequent in patients than in controls. Those with multiple sclerosis, the patient group, showed significantly lower normalized Chao1 diversity than controls. Co-batched samples clustered tightly together by F measure.

Unique molecular identifiers tagged the TCR beta cDNA libraries. A population of 1 to 10 million T cells gave rise to roughly 500,000 cDNA molecules. Each CDR3 protein is one row after TCRdb ran MiXCR on the PCR reads. This sample carries 800,000 to 950,000 distinct CDR3 sequences, approximately 53% of them seen once, and the ten largest clones take approximately 4.5%. The germline CDR1 and CDR2 sequences are DFQATT and SNEGSKA (reference sequence). Trimming stripped 0 bases from V and 1 base from J, with 9 bases between. The CDR3 length is 14 residues. The sequence came from a girl aged 5-17 years with multiple sclerosis. The specimen was blood. The chain recombines TRBV20-1 with TRBJ1-1; a possible D gene is TRBD1 (6 bases). The CDR3 DNA reads TGCAGTGCTAGAGACAGGGGCGGGAACACTGAAGCTTTCTTT. Protein: CSARDRGGNTEAFF.